Presented here are 19 T cell receptor beta chains from one specimen sequenced in a study of OX40 agonist ivuxolimab in advanced cancers. Some clones are missing from TCRdb's copy, which holds only in-frame ones; the method was immunoSEQ multiplex PCR. This sample has 40,000 to 50,000 clones, with less than 90% found just once. Here the sequenced sample was CD4+ or CD8+ T cells sorted from blood, taken in a trial of the OX40 agonist ivuxolimab. Receptor source: an adult with an advanced solid tumor such as melanoma, head and neck, liver or kidney cancer.

J is TRBJ2-3 and V is TRBV6-1; 9 nucleotides align to TRBD2. V was pared by 10 bases and J by 7 bases, with 12 bases of the junction left unmatched. Germline V CDR1 and CDR2: MNHNS, SASEGT. The CDR3 spans 14 residues. CDR3: CATTVVAGVNTQYF. CDR3 coding DNA: TGTGCCACCACGGTAGTAGCGGGAGTAAATACGCAGTATTTT.

The V and J genes are TRBV4-3 and TRBJ2-2; maybe TRBD1 (6 bases). V lost 5 bases and J 5 bases, leaving 9 bases between the germline ends. The CDR3 has 13 amino acids. CDR1 and CDR2 from the germline V gene are LGHNA and YSLEER. The CDR3 sequence is CASSRGNTGELFF. Here the CDR3 DNA reads TGCGCCAGCAGCAGGGGGAATACCGGGGAGCTGTTTTTT.

This clone was detected ten times or more. This chain connects TRBV7-2 to TRBJ2-7; the D call may be TRBD1 or TRBD2 (5 bases each). Germline lookup yields CDR1 SGHTA and CDR2 FQGNSA. The CDR3 has 15 amino acids. The ends were cut back, 3 bases at V and 0 bases at J, with 12 bases in the middle. CDR3 sequence (DNA): TGTGCCAGCAGCTTGGGGGACCCTAGCTCCTACGAGCAGTACTTC. The encoded protein is CASSLGDPSSYEQYF. The full variable domain, completed using reference TRBV7-2 and TRBJ2-7, is GAGVSQSPSNKVTEKGKDVELRCDPISGHTALYWYRQSLGQGLEFLIYFQGNSAPDKSGLPSDRFSAERTGGSVSTLTIQRTQQEDSAVYLCASSLGDPSSYEQYFGPGTRLTVT.

This clone was counted once. The J gene is TRBJ1-2, the V gene TRBV5-1; D is perhaps TRBD1 (5 bases). Trimming removed 4 bases from V and 0 bases from J, with 19 bases in between. Per the germline V gene, CDR1 is SGHRS and CDR2 is YFSETQ. The CDR3 contains 17 residues. The CDR3 bases are TGCGCCAGCAGCGTCGGGCGAACATTGACAGCTAACTATGGCTACACCTTC. This encodes CASSVGRTLTANYGYTF.

In this sample, this clone turned up a few times. The chain has TRBV29-1 and TRBJ2-3, with TRBD1 matching 8 bases. The CDR3 is 15 residues long. V gave up 8 bases and J gave up 2 bases; unmatched junction bases: 12. Germline-derived CDR1 and CDR2 are SQVTM and ANQGSEA. CDR3 amino acids: CSPIIQGGNTDTQYF. The CDR3 DNA reads as TGCAGCCCTATAATACAGGGGGGAAACACAGATACGCAGTATTTT.

This chain joins TRBV7-2 and TRBJ2-2; possibly TRBD1 for D (6 bases). Looked up from germline, CDR1 is SGHTA and CDR2 is FQGNSA. Trimming took 4 bases from V and 7 from J, leaving 7 bases between them. The CDR3 sequence is 12 residues long. Written as DNA, the CDR3 is TGTGCCAGCAGCTCACAGGGCGGGGAGCTGTTTTTT. This encodes CASSSQGGELFF.

The table lists this clone with a few counts. The chain has TRBV2 and TRBJ1-1, with a weak D call TRBD1 (6 bases). The length of the CDR3 is 14 residues. The V end was cut by 5 bases, the J end by 5 bases, with 15 bases between. The V gene's germline CDR1 is SNHLY and CDR2 FYNNEI. CDR3 in amino acids: CASSSNRDWTEAFF. CDR3 DNA sequence: TGTGCCAGCAGTTCCAACAGGGACTGGACTGAAGCTTTCTTT.

This chain connects TRBV28 to TRBJ1-5, with TRBD1 matching 8 bases. Trimming cost V 5 bases and J 4 bases; bases outside gene matches: 13. The CDR3 spans 17 residues. CDR1 is MDHEN and CDR2 is SYDVKM in the germline V gene. This CDR3 reads CASSVRKTGGQNQPQHF. CDR3 coding DNA: TGTGCCAGCAGTGTTAGGAAAACAGGGGGTCAAAATCAGCCCCAGCATTTT.

The chain employs TRBV19 and TRBJ2-2; TRBD2 aligns across 7 bases. Trimming took 8 bases from V and 5 from J; bases not matched to a gene: 5. This CDR3 is built from 13 residues. Germline assignment: CDR1 LNHDA and CDR2 SQIVND (reference sequence). CDR3 DNA: TGTGCCAGTCGACCCGGGGGGACCGGGGAGCTGTTTTTT. Its protein product is CASRPGGTGELFF.

This chain joins TRBV7-3 and TRBJ1-3; D remains unclear. The V end was cut by 5 bases, the J end by 4 bases, with 9 bases between. Germline CDR1 reads SGHTA; CDR2 reads FQGTGA. The length of the CDR3 is 13 residues. Written as DNA, the CDR3 is TGTGCCAGCAGCCGCAATATCGGAAACACCATATATTTT. It yields the protein CASSRNIGNTIYF.

The V and J genes are TRBV11-3 and TRBJ1-1, with 7 bases fitting TRBD1. The trim removed 5 bases at V and 6 bases at J, leaving 9 bases unmatched. Germline-derived CDR1 and CDR2 are SGHNT and YENEEA. The CDR3 contains 14 residues. The CDR3 reads CASSLGLTGSEAFF. DNA for the CDR3: TGTGCCAGCAGCCTGGGATTGACAGGGTCTGAAGCTTTCTTT.

The chain links TRBV5-4 to TRBJ1-4; tentative D call: TRBD1 (6 bases). The V end was cut by 3 bases, the J end by 7 bases, with 10 bases between. The germline CDR1 and CDR2 sequences are SGHNT and YYREEE (reference sequence). The CDR3 runs to 13 residues. The CDR3 loop is CASSSTGIEKLFF. Written as DNA, the CDR3 is TGTGCCAGCAGCTCTACAGGGATTGAAAAACTGTTTTTT.

This clone turned up a few times. The CDR3 DNA sequence: TGCGCCAGCAGCCAAGATCGAGGGACTAGCTCCTACGAGCAGTACTTC. This gives the protein CASSQDRGTSSYEQYF. The V call is TRBV4-3, the J call TRBJ2-7; 8 bases match TRBD2. CDR1 LGHNA and CDR2 YSLEER come from the germline V gene. CDR3 length equals 16 residues. Germline trimming cut 0 bases from V and 0 bases from J; bases unmatched to any gene: 4.

V gene TRBV19 combines with J gene TRBJ2-3; the D gene could be TRBD1 or TRBD2 (5 bases each). Per the germline V gene, CDR1 is LNHDA and CDR2 is SQIVND (reference sequence). V dropped 0 bases and J dropped 6 bases, with 16 bases sitting between them. CDR3 length: 16 residues. The CDR3 DNA is TGTGCCAGTAGTATAGATCTGTACCAGGGAGTGGATACGCAGTATTTT. This encodes CASSIDLYQGVDTQYF. The variable domain in full, completed from reference TRBV19 and TRBJ2-3, reads DGGITQSPKYLFRKEGQNVTLSCEQNLNHDAMYWYRQDPGQGLRLIYYSQIVNDFQKGDIAEGYSVSREKKESFPLTVTSAQKNPTAFYLCASSIDLYQGVDTQYFGPGTRLTVL.

The chain recombines TRBV19 with TRBJ1-1; maybe TRBD1 (5 bases). This CDR3 is 14 amino acids long. Looked up from germline, CDR1 is LNHDA and CDR2 is SQIVND (reference sequence). The V end was cut by 8 bases, the J end by 1 base, with 14 bases between. The CDR3 reads CASAKRTGNTEAFF. In DNA form, the CDR3 reads TGTGCCAGTGCCAAGCGAACAGGGAACACTGAAGCTTTCTTT.

J is TRBJ2-3 and V is TRBV21-1. TRBV21-1 is reported as a pseudogene. The CDR3 is 16 residues long. In nucleotides, the CDR3 is TGTGCCAGCAGCATGGGACGTACCGATTGCACAGATACGCAGTATTTT. As protein: CASSMGRTDCTDTQYF.

The chain recombines TRBV4-2 with TRBJ2-5; tentatively, D is TRBD2 (7 bases). The assigned J gene may be wrong: the sequence end matches TRBJ2-7 better. CDR1 is LGHNA, CDR2 YNFKEQ, per germline. The CDR3 has 16 residues. CDR3 in amino acids: CASSRGAGRGEYEQYF. CDR3 DNA sequence: TGTGCCAGCAGCCGAGGGGCGGGGAGGGGGGAATACGAGCAGTACTTC.

J is TRBJ1-5 and V is TRBV7-9; D gene uncertain. V lost 8 bases and J lost 7, with 24 bases in between. Germline V gene data show CDR1 as SEHNR and CDR2 as FQNEAQ (reference sequence). CDR3 length: 16 residues. The CDR3 DNA follows: TGTGCCAGCGGCAAAGGCAAGGACGGTTTTGGACAGCCCCAGCATTTT. Translating gives CASGKGKDGFGQPQHF.

The rearrangement uses TRBV5-4 and TRBJ1-1; D call uncertain. The CDR3 length is 12 residues. Germline loops: CDR1 SGHNT, CDR2 YYREEE (reference sequence). The germline V and J ends were trimmed by 6 bases and 1 base, with 7 bases remaining between them. CDR3 loop: CASNVGNTEAFF. The CDR3 nucleotides are TGTGCCAGCAATGTGGGGAACACTGAAGCTTTCTTT.